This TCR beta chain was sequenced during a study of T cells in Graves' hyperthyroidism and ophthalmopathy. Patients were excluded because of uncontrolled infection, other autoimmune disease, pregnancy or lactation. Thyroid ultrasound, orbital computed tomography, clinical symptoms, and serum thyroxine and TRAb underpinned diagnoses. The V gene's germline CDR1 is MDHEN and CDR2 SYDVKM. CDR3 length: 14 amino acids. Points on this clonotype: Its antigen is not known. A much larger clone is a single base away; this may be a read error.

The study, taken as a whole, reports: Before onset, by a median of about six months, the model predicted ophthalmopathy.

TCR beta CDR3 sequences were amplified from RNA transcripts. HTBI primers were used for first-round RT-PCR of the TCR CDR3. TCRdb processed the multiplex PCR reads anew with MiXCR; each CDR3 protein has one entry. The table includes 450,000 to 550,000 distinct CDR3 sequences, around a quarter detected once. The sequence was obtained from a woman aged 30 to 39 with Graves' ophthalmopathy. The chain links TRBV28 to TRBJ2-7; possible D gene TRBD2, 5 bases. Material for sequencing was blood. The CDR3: CASSQRLEDYGQYF. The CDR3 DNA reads TGTGCCAGCAGTCAAAGGCTAGAAGACTACGGGCAGTACTTC.